Listed here are 7 T cell receptor beta chains from one sample, sequenced in a study of blood T cell repertoires in COVID-19. Here immunoSEQ multiplex PCR was the method, and the copy in TCRdb shows in-frame clones only, minus some. The table shows approximately 200,000 clones, with around 89% occurring only once. Sequencing input: peripheral blood. The source of these receptors is a man in his 70s with acute or convalescent COVID-19.

The V call is TRBV7-9, the J call TRBJ1-1; D not resolved. V was cut by 2 bases and J by 7 bases, with 11 bases left in between. CDR1 is SEHNR and CDR2 is FQNEAQ in the germline V gene (reference sequence). The CDR3 length is 13 residues. The CDR3: CASSLNGHDEAFF. The CDR3 coding sequence is TGTGCCAGCAGCTTAAATGGGCACGATGAAGCTTTCTTT.

This chain joins TRBV7-6 and TRBJ2-7; 9 bases agree with TRBD1. The CDR3 has 14 amino acids. The junction had 7 bases not matched to a gene; V was cut back by 5 bases and J by 5 bases. From germline, CDR1 is SGHVS and CDR2 FNYEAQ. Written as DNA, the CDR3 is TGTGCCAGCAGCCTAGATGACAGGGGGGACGAGCAGTACTTC. The encoded protein is CASSLDDRGDEQYF.

J is TRBJ1-6 and V is TRBV2; TRBD1 aligns across 7 bases. The CDR3 sequence is 15 residues long. V lost 5 bases and J lost 9; bases outside the gene matches: 10. Germline V lookup: CDR1 SNHLY, CDR2 FYNNEI. Here the CDR3 reads CASSSESGGSSPLHF. As DNA, the CDR3 is TGTGCCAGCAGTTCGGAATCAGGGGGGAGTTCACCCCTCCACTTT.

This chain joins TRBV6-5 and TRBJ2-5; 8 bases are shared with TRBD2. The CDR3 consists of 16 residues. Germline lookup yields CDR1 MNHEY and CDR2 SVGAGI. Unmatched junction bases numbered 9, after V lost 0 bases and J lost 6 bases. CDR3: CASSYSPGLVMQTQYF. DNA of the CDR3: TGTGCCAGCAGTTACTCTCCGGGACTAGTGATGCAGACCCAGTACTTC.

This chain joins TRBV23-1 and TRBJ2-7, with 10 bases fitting TRBD2. TRBV23-1 is labeled an ORF, and its function is uncertain. The CDR3 has 17 amino acids. V shed 3 bases, J shed 0 bases, and the junction held 8 bases outside the gene matches. In DNA form, the CDR3 reads TGCGCCAGCAGTCACCCAAAACTAGCGGGGAGCTCCTACGAGCAGTACTTC. Translating gives CASSHPKLAGSSYEQYF.

The rearrangement joins TRBV18 to TRBJ2-1; the match to TRBD1 covers 11 bases. The CDR3 loop spans 15 amino acids. Germline CDR1 reads KGHSH; CDR2 reads LQKENI. The trim removed 3 bases at V and 6 bases at J, leaving 4 bases unmatched. The CDR3 nucleotides are TGTGCCAGCTCACCCGGGACAGGGGGTATCAATGAGCAGTTCTTC. Protein: CASSPGTGGINEQFF.

The chain carries TRBV5-4 and TRBJ2-7; D is possibly TRBD2 (5 bases). CDR1 is SGHNT and CDR2 is YYREEE in the germline V gene (reference sequence). The CDR3 has 14 residues. Between the trimmed V and J ends, which lost 0 bases and 6 bases, there was a span of 13 bases. CDR3 in DNA: TGTGCCAGCAGCTTGGGCTCGGGGTCCGGCGAGCAGTACTTC. Amino acids: CASSLGSGSGEQYF.